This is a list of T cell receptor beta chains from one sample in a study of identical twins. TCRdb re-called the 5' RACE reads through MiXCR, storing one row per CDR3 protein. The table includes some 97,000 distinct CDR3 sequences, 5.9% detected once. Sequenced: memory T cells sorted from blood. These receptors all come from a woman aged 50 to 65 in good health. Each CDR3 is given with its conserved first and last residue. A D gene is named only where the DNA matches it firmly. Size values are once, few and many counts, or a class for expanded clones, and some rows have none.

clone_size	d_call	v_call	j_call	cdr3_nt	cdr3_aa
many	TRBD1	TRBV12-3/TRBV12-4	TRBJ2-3	TGTGCCAGCACCTTCACAGGGGTGGGAGATACGCAGTATTTT	CASTFTGVGDTQYF
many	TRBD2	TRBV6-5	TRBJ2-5	TGTGCCAGCAGTATTCTAGCGGAAGAGACCCAGTACTTC	CASSILAEETQYF
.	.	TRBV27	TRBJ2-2	TGTGCCAGCAGTTTCCGGCTCACCGGGGAGCTGTTTTTT	CASSFRLTGELFF
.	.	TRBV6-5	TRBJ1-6	TGTGCCAGCAGCGCCAGGGAGGGGCCAAATTCACCCCTCCACTTT	CASSAREGPNSPLHF
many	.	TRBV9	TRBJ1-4	TGTGCCAGCAGCCAGGGACGGAGGGGTGAAAAACTGTTTTTT	CASSQGRRGEKLFF
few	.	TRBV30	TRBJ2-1	TGTGCCTGGAGTGTGTCCCGCCTGGATGAGCAGTTCTTC	CAWSVSRLDEQFF
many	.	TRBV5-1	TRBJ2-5	TGCGCCAGCAGCTTGGGTAGGGGTGCGGAGACCCAGTACTTC	CASSLGRGAETQYF
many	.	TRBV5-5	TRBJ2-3	TGTGCCAGCAGCTCCGAACCCGGACGCCCCCGTGATACGCAGTATTTT	CASSSEPGRPRDTQYF
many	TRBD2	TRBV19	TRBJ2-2	TGTGCCAGTACCCGCTCGGGACTAGCGGTCACCGGGGAGCTGTTTTTT	CASTRSGLAVTGELFF
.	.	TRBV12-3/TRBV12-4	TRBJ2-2	TGTGCCAGCAGAGGTCCTGGGGAGAGCGGGGAGCTGTTTTTT	CASRGPGESGELFF
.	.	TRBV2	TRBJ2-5	TGTGCCAGCAGTGAGGGTGGAGGAGAGACCCAGTACTTC	CASSEGGGETQYF
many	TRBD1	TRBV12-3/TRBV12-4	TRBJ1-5	TGTGCCAGCAGCAGGACAGGGTTCAATCAGCCCCAGCATTTT	CASSRTGFNQPQHF
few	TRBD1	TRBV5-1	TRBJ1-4	TGCGCCAGCAGCCTGGACAGGGTAGAGGAAAAACTGTTTTTT	CASSLDRVEEKLFF
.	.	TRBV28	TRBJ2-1	TGTGCCAGCAGTTTGGGTAATCAGAATGAGCAGTTCTTC	CASSLGNQNEQFF
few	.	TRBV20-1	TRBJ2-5	TGCAGTGGCTCTGGGCAGCAAGAGACCCAGTACTTC	CSGSGQQETQYF
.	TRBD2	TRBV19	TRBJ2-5	TGTGCCAGTAGCCCACTGACTAGCGAAGGGGGGGCCCAGTACTTC	CASSPLTSEGGAQYF
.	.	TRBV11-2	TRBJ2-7	TGTGCCAGCAGCTTAGATGGCCAGGGGATCTCCTACGAGCAGTACTTC	CASSLDGQGISYEQYF
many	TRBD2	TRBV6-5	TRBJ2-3	TGTGCCAGTTCTAGCGGGCTCAGCACAGATACGCAGTATTTT	CASSSGLSTDTQYF
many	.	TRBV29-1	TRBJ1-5	TGCAGCGTGCGGGTAGGGCAGGGAGAACAGCAGCCCCAGCATTTT	CSVRVGQGEQQPQHF
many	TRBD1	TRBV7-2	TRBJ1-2	TGTGCCAGCAGCTCCCGGACAGGGGGCAACTATGGCTACACCTTC	CASSSRTGGNYGYTF
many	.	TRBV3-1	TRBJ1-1	TGTGCCAGCAGACAATCCACTGAAGCTTTCTTT	CASRQSTEAFF
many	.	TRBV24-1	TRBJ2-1	TGTGCCACCAGGGGTGACAATGAGCAGTTCTTC	CATRGDNEQFF
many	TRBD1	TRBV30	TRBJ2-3	TGTGCCTGGACCTCAGGGGGCGGGATATCAGATACGCAGTATTTT	CAWTSGGGISDTQYF
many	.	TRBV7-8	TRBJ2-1	TGTGCCAGCAGACTCCGGGGGGAGCAGTTCTTC	CASRLRGEQFF
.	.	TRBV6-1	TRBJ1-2	TGTGCCAGCAGTGGATACAGGGTTGGCTACACCTTC	CASSGYRVGYTF
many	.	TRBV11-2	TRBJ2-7	TGTGCCAGCAGCTTAAGTGTGGGGACAATCTACGAGCAGTACTTC	CASSLSVGTIYEQYF
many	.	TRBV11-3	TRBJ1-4	TGTGCCAGCAGCTCAGGAGAAAAACTGTTTTTT	CASSSGEKLFF
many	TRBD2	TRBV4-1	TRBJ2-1	TGCGCCAGCAGCCCACCCAGACTAGCGGGAAATGAGCAGTTCTTC	CASSPPRLAGNEQFF
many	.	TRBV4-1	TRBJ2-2	TGCGCCAGCAGCCTCGGACGGACGAACACCGGGGAGCTGTTTTTT	CASSLGRTNTGELFF
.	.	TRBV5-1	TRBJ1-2	TGCGCCAGCAGCTTGAATTGGGGCTATGGCTACACCTTC	CASSLNWGYGYTF
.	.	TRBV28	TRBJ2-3	TGTGCCAGCAGCCGACAGGCGGCCAGCACAGATACGCAGTATTTT	CASSRQAASTDTQYF
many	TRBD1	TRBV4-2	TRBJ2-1	TGTGCCAGCAGCCGTAGGGACAGCCGAAATGAGCAGTTCTTC	CASSRRDSRNEQFF
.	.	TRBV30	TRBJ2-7	TGTGCCTGGAATAAAGATTTTTCCTACGAGCAGTACTTC	CAWNKDFSYEQYF
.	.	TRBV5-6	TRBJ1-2	TGTGCCAGCAGCTTAGGGTATAATGGCTACACCTTC	CASSLGYNGYTF
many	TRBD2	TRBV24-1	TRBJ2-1	TGTGCCACCAGTGCCCTAAGACTAGCGGGAGAATACAATGAGCAGTTCTTC	CATSALRLAGEYNEQFF
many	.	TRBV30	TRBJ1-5	TGTGCCTGGAGAGGGCAGGGCAATCAGCCCCAGCATTTT	CAWRGQGNQPQHF
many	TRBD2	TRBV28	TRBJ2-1	TGTGCCAGCAGTTTTGGAACCGGGACTAGCGGGGAGCAGTTCTTC	CASSFGTGTSGEQFF
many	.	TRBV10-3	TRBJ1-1	TGTGCCATCATGGAGAACACTGAAGCTTTCTTT	CAIMENTEAFF
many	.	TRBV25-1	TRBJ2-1	TGTGCCAGTTCTCCTGCGGGTAGACACAATGAGCAGTTCTTC	CASSPAGRHNEQFF
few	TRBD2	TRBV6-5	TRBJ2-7	TGTGCCACCCTTGGACTAGCGGGGAGCGGGAGCTCCTACGAGCAGTACTTC	CATLGLAGSGSSYEQYF
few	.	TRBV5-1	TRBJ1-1	TGCGCCAGCAGCCCGCTTAGGTCGGGAACTGAAGCTTTCTTT	CASSPLRSGTEAFF
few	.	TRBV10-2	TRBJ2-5	TGCGCCAGCAGTGGACAAATTGGGCCCGGGACCCAGTACTTC	CASSGQIGPGTQYF
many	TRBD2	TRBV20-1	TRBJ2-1	TGCAGTGCTAACTCTGCCCTAGCGGGGAATGAGCAGTTCTTC	CSANSALAGNEQFF
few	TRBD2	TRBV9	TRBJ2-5	TGTGCCAGCAGCGTACGAGGAGGGACTAGCGGGAGGATACAAGAGACCCAGTACTTC	CASSVRGGTSGRIQETQYF
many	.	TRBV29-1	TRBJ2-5	TGCAGCGTTGGTTCGGGAGAGACCCAGTACTTC	CSVGSGETQYF
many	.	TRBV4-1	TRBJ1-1	TGCGCCAGCAGTCAAAATCCGGGGAGTATAAGTGTGAAAGCTTTCTTT	CASSQNPGSISVKAFF
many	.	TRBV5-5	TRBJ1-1	TGTGCCAGCAGCTTGGAGCAGGGGATAACTGAAGCTTTCTTT	CASSLEQGITEAFF
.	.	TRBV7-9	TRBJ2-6	TGTGCCAGCAGCCAAGACAACTCTGGGGCCAACGTCCTGACTTTC	CASSQDNSGANVLTF
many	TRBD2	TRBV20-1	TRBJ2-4	TGCAGTGCTAGACCCGAAGTCTCTCCTAGCGGGAGGAGGGAAGACATTCAGTACTTC	CSARPEVSPSGRREDIQYF
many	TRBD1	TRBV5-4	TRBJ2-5	TGTGCCAGCAGCCAGGACAGGATAGAGACCCAGTACTTC	CASSQDRIETQYF
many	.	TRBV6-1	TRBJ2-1	TGTGCCAGCGCTCCGGGACTGAGCCAGCAGTTCTTC	CASAPGLSQQFF
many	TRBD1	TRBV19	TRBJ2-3	TGTGCCACCCTGGAACAGGGGGTAACAGATACGCAGTATTTT	CATLEQGVTDTQYF
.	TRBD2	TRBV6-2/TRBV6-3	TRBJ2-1	TGTGCCAGCAGGGGAGGGACTAGCAGGGGACCCTACAATGAGCAGTTCTTC	CASRGGTSRGPYNEQFF
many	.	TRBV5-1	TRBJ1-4	TGCGCCAGCAGCTCCGAAGGGACGGAAAAACTGTTTTTT	CASSSEGTEKLFF
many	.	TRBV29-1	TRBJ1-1	TGCAGCGTTGTGCGAGCGAACACTGAAGCTTTCTTT	CSVVRANTEAFF